The source of this T cell receptor (beta chain) is a study of cytomegalovirus exposure and HLA in healthy donors. Overall study: It was reported in a later analysis that the same platform had been used for the 100 to 150 validation repertoires as for the roughly 670 first-cohort repertoires.

Worth noting for this clone: Its specificity is unknown.

Regarding the study as a whole: Later, an analysis found that TCR clusters from the first cohort tended to co-occur in the 110 or so validation repertoires. Reports showed the classifier diagnosing cytomegalovirus status with high specificity and sensitivity.

The V gene end was trimmed by 11 bases and the J gene end by 6 bases; junction bases not matched to a gene: 7. This CDR3 region has 13 residues. Germline values: CDR1 SEHNR, CDR2 FQNEAQ (reference sequence). Assay: immunoSEQ multiplex PCR; the TCRdb copy retains only in-frame clones and omits some. Of about 110,000 clones in the sample, nearly 97% are singletons; the top ten hold roughly 0.66%. This rearrangement joins TRBV7-9 to TRBJ2-5; TRBD1 aligns across 12 bases. The sequence derives from a woman aged 18-29 years in good health and CMV-seronegative. The sequenced sample consisted of PBMCs. Written as DNA, the CDR3 is TGTGCCGGGGGGACAGGGGGCGCGCAGACCCAGTACTTC. As protein: CAGGTGGAQTQYF.